This TCR beta chain was sequenced during a study of blood T cell repertoires in COVID-19 (dated by TCRdb to the early 2020s). Turning to the overall study: Collaborator samples came from the United States, Italy and Spain and covered acute and convalescent phases of COVID-19. Where available, HLA class I and class II types were taken from metadata supplied by the sample provider and were not determined by assay-based typing. The repertoires were released in a freely available public database intended as a resource for research on the immune response to SARS-CoV-2. A de-identified subject ID, COVID-19 status, age in years and sex were almost always included in the sample metadata. Samples came from the ongoing ImmuneRACE study (first 160 participants) plus 1,254 subjects from 6 global collaborators. The material from the prospective study consisted of cDNA or gDNA derived from T cells, B-cell-depleted T cells, or PBMCs. The dataset comprised deeply sampled blood TCRbeta repertoires from subjects exposed to, actively infected with, or recovered from COVID-19.

Measured from the cysteine to the phenylalanine, the CDR3 is 15 residues long. Only the CDR3 portion is preserved as DNA: 45 bases, with reading frame beginning at the first base. From a lookup of the germline V gene, CDR1 and CDR2 are SGHRS and YFSETQ. V has 4 bases trimmed and J has 6 bases trimmed; junction bases matching no gene number 7. The paper's findings and limits, for the study overall: The quantity of clinical and demographic metadata differed by source and by participant and was supplied without curation.

TCRbeta CDR3 regions were amplified from genomic DNA using the immunoSEQ Assay, a bias-controlled multiplex PCR. In the paper's pipeline: Nucleated cell counts per sample were estimated from amplification of reference gene primers within the assay. To quantify the absolute abundance of each unique TCRbeta CDR3 rearrangement, sequence reads were collapsed and filtered. For each sample, productive Simpson clonality was calculated as the square root of Simpson's diversity index over productive rearrangements. Held by TCRdb, this immuneACCESS table contains in-frame sequences only and omits some clones. Under half of the omission traces to an unresolved V gene where checked; the cause of the rest is unknown. V, J and clone size reflect that table, while D and trimming were determined from the DNA. For this sample there are some 43,000 clones; 87% appear just once. Approximately 5.1% of the sample is in the top ten clones.

About this clone itself: The target of this receptor is not known. No base quality values were provided; no much bigger clone lies one nucleotide off.

Each collaborating institution followed its own protocols to collect whole blood in K2EDTA tubes. For TCRbeta analysis, collaborators shipped samples as frozen whole blood, isolated PBMCs, or DNA extracted from either of those sample types. The sequenced sample consisted of peripheral blood. This chain joins TRBV5-1 to TRBJ2-7; TRBD2 lines up with 13 middle nucleotides. This clonotype originated in a human donor in a cohort sampled during active COVID-19. In nucleotides, the sequence is TGCGCCAGCAGCCCTAGGACTAGCGGGAGAGGCGAGCAGTACTTC. Translated, it gives CASSPRTSGRGEQYF.